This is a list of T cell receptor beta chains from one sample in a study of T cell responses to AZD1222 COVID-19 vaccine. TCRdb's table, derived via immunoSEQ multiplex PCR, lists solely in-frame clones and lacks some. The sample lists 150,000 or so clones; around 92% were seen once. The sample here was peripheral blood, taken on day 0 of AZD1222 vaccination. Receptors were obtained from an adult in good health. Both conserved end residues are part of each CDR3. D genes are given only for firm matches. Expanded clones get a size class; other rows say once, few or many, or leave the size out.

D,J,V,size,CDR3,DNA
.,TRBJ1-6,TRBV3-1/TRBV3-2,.,CASSSASSLHF,TGTGCCAGCAGCAGTGCATCGTCCCTCCACTTT
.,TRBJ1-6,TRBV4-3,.,CASSQEYRGFNSPLHF,TGCGCCAGCAGCCAAGAGTATAGGGGGTTCAATTCACCCCTCCACTTT
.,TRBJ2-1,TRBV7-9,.,CASSLVPSLAYNEQFF,TGTGCCAGCAGCTTAGTCCCTAGCCTGGCCTACAATGAGCAGTTCTTC
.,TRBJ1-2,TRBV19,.,CASTGGPDYGYTF,TGTGCCAGTACCGGGGGGCCGGACTATGGCTACACCTTC
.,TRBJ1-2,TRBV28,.,CASSPQYGYTF,TGTGCCAGCAGTCCCCAATATGGCTACACCTTC
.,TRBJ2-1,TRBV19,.,CASSIDRRERANEQFF,TGTGCCAGTAGTATAGATCGGAGGGAAAGGGCCAATGAGCAGTTCTTC
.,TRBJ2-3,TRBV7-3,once,CASSLAGTSTDTQYF,TGTGCCAGCAGCCTCGCCGGGACTAGCACAGATACGCAGTATTTT
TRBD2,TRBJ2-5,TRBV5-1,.,CASSAESGAQETQYF,TGCGCCAGCAGCGCGGAGAGCGGGGCCCAAGAGACCCAGTACTTC
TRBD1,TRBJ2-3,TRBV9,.,CASSSRTGANTDTQYF,TGTGCCAGCAGCTCTAGGACAGGGGCCAACACAGATACGCAGTATTTT
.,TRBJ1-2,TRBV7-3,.,CASSLNCRRANYGYTF,TGTGCCAGCAGCTTAAATTGCCGGCGGGCTAACTATGGCTACACCTTC
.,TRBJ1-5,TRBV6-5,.,CASSYAGGPQHF,TGTGCCAGCAGTTACGCGGGAGGGCCCCAGCATTTT
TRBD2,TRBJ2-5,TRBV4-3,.,CASSQDSRTSETQYF,TGCGCCAGCAGCCAAGATAGCAGGACTAGCGAGACCCAGTACTTC
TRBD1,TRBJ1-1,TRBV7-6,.,CASSLYAHGDSAFGEAFF,TGTGCCAGCAGCTTATATGCGCACGGGGACAGTGCCTTTGGTGAAGCTTTCTTT
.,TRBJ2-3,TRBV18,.,CASSLGSTDTQYF,TGTGCCAGCTCACTGGGGTCCACAGATACGCAGTATTTT
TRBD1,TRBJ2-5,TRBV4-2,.,CASSQARDSLQETQYF,TGTGCCAGCAGCCAAGCTAGGGACAGCCTCCAAGAGACCCAGTACTTC
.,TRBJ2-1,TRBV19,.,CASSIKDSQNEQFF,TGTGCCAGTAGCATAAAGGACAGTCAGAATGAGCAGTTCTTC
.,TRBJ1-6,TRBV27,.,CASRWDGNSPLHF,TGTGCCAGCAGGTGGGACGGGAATTCACCCCTCCACTTT
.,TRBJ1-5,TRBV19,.,CASSPSGRNQPQHF,TGTGCCAGTAGTCCGTCCGGGCGCAATCAGCCCCAGCATTTT
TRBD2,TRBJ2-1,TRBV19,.,CATERERYNEQFF,TGTGCCACCGAGCGGGAGAGATACAATGAGCAGTTCTTC
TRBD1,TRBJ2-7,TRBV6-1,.,CASSESTGAPYEQYF,TGTGCCAGCAGTGAATCGACAGGGGCCCCCTACGAGCAGTACTTC
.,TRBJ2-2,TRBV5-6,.,CASSQINRSPSRELFF,TGTGCCAGCAGCCAGATTAACAGATCACCGAGCAGGGAGCTGTTTTTT
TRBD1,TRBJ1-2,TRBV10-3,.,CAISVQGGSYGYTF,TGTGCCATCAGTGTTCAGGGGGGATCCTATGGCTACACCTTC
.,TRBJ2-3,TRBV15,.,CATSRDTSLALSADTQYF,TGTGCCACCAGCAGAGATACAAGCCTAGCCCTTTCCGCAGATACGCAGTATTTT
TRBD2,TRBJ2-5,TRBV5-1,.,CATSSGWRGAEETQYF,TGCGCCACAAGCTCCGGTTGGCGGGGGGCTGAAGAGACCCAGTACTTC
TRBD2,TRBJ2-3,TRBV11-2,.,CASSLGGAHSTDTQYF,TGTGCCAGCAGTCTCGGGGGGGCCCATAGCACAGATACGCAGTATTTT
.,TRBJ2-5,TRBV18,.,CASSPPHGGETQYF,TGTGCCAGCTCACCACCCCACGGGGGCGAGACCCAGTACTTC
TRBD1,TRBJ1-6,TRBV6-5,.,CASSLQGDGSPLHF,TGTGCCAGCAGCCTGCAGGGGGACGGATCACCCCTCCACTTT
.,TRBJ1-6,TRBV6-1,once,CASSDNPGIKISPLHF,TGTGCCAGCAGTGATAATCCCGGGATCAAGATTTCACCCCTCCACTTT
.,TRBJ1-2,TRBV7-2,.,CASSLVVQTYFF,TGTGCCAGCAGCTTAGTCGTCCAGACCTACTTCTTC
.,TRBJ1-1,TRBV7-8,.,CASSLDRVGVNTEAFF,TGTGCCAGCAGCTTAGACAGGGTAGGGGTGAACACTGAAGCTTTCTTT
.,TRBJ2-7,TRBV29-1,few,CSVGNLGGYEQYF,TGCAGCGTTGGGAATCTGGGTGGCTACGAGCAGTACTTC
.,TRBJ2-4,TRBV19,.,CASSILGRVNIQYF,TGTGCCAGTAGTATTTTGGGCAGGGTCAACATTCAGTACTTC
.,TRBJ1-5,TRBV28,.,CASSGGARSNQPQHF,TGTGCCAGCAGTGGGGGAGCTCGTAGCAATCAGCCCCAGCATTTT
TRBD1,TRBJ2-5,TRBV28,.,CASKDRDVETQYF,TGTGCCAGCAAAGACAGGGACGTAGAGACCCAGTACTTC
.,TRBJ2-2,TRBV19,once,CASSPGHLRNTGELFF,TGTGCCAGTAGTCCGGGACACCTAAGGAACACCGGGGAGCTGTTTTTT
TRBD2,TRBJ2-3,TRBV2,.,CASRDPLAGGSTDTQYF,TGTGCCAGCAGAGACCCGCTGGCGGGGGGGAGCACAGATACGCAGTATTTT
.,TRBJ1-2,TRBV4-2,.,CASSPRQDSNYGYTF,TGTGCCAGCAGCCCCCGACAGGATTCGAACTATGGCTACACCTTC
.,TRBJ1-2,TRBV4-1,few,CASRPAGGHYGYTF,TGCGCCAGCAGACCTGCCGGGGGGCACTATGGCTACACCTTC
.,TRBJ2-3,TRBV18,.,CASSPPSNTDTQYF,TGTGCCAGCTCACCACCTAGTAACACAGATACGCAGTATTTT
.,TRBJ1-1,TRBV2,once,CASRKDGGNTEAFF,TGTGCCAGCAGGAAAGACGGGGGGAACACTGAAGCTTTCTTT
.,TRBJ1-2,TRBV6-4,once,CATRGLAGSPDGYTF,TGTGCCACCAGGGGATTAGCAGGCTCACCTGATGGCTACACCTTC
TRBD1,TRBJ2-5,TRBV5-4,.,CASSPGQGSPQEETQYF,TGTGCCAGCAGCCCGGGACAGGGTTCCCCACAAGAGGAGACCCAGTACTTC
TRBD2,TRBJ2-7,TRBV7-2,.,CASSSQGGFAYEQYF,TGTGCCAGCAGCTCCCAGGGAGGGTTTGCCTACGAGCAGTACTTC
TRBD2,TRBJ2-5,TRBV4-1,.,CASSLISGGAVVTQYF,TGCGCCAGCAGCCTGATTAGCGGGGGGGCGGTGGTGACCCAGTACTTC
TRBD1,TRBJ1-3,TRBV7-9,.,CASSLLGTGVRGNTIYF,TGTGCCAGCAGCTTACTTGGGACAGGGGTTCGAGGAAACACCATATATTTT
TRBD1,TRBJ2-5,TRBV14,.,CASSQEGRGRETQYF,TGTGCCAGCAGCCAAGAGGGCAGGGGGCGTGAGACCCAGTACTTC
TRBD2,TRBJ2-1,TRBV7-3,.,CASSLSGRALDEQFF,TGTGCCAGCAGCTTAAGCGGGAGGGCCCTCGATGAGCAGTTCTTC
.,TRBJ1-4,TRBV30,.,CAWSVHATNEKLFF,TGTGCCTGGAGTGTACATGCAACTAATGAAAAACTGTTTTTT